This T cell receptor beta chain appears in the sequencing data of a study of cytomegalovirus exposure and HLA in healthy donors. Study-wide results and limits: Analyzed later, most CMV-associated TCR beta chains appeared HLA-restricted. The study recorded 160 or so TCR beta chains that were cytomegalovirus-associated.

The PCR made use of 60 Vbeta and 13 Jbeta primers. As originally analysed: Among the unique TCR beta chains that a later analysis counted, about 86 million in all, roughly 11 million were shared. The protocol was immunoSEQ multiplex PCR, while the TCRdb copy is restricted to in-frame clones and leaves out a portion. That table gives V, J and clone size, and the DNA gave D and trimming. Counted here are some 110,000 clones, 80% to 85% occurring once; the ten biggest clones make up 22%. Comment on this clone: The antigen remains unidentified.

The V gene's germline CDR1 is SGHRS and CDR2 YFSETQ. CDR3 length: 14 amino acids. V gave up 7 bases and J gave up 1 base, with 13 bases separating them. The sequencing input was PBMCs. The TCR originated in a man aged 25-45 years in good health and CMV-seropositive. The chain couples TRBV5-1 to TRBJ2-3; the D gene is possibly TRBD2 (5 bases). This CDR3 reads CASGPGMGTDTQYF. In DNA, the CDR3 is TGCGCCAGCGGCCCGGGGATGGGCACAGATACGCAGTATTTT. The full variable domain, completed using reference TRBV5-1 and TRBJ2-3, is KAGVTQTPRYLIKTRGQQVTLSCSPISGHRSVSWYQQTPGQGLQFLFEYFSETQRNKGNFPGRFSGRQFSNSRSEMNVSTLELGDSALYLCASGPGMGTDTQYFGPGTRLTVL.